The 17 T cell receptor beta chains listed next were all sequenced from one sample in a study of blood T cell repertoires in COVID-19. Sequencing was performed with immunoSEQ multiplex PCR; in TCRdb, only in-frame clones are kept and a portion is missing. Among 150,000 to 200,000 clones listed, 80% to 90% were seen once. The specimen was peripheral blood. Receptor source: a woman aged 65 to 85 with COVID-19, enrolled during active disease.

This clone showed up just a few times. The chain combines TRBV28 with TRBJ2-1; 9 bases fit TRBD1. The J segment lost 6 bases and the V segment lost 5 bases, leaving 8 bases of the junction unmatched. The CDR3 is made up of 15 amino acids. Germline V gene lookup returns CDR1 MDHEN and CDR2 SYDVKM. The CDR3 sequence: CASSPPGQGVNEQFF. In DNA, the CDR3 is TGTGCCAGCAGTCCGCCGGGACAGGGCGTCAATGAGCAGTTCTTC.

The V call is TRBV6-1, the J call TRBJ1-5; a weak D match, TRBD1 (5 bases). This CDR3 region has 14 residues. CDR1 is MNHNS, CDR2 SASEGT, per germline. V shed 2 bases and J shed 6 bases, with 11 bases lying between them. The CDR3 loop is CASSEPRDGQPQHF. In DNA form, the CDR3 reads TGTGCCAGCAGTGAACCCAGGGATGGTCAGCCCCAGCATTTT.

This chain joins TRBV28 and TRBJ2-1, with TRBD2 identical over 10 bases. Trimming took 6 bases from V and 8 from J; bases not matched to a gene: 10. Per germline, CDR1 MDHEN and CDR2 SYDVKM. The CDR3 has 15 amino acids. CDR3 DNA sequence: TGTGCCAGCAGCCCGAGCGGGGGGGCGAGCGATGAGCAGTTCTTC. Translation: CASSPSGGASDEQFF.

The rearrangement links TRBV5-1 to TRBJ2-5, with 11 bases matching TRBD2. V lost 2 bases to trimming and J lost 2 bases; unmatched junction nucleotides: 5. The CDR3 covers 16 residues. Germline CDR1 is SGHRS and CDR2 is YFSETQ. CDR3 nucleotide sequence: TGCGCCAGCAGCTTCGGAACTAGCGGGGGTCAAGAGACCCAGTACTTC. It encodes CASSFGTSGGQETQYF.

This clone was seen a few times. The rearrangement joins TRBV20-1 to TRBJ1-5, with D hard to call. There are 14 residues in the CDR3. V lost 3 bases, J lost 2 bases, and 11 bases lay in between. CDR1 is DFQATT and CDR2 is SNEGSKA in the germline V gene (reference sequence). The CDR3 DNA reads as TGCAGTGCTAGTCCAACCGCGGGCAATCAGCCCCAGCATTTT. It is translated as CSASPTAGNQPQHF.

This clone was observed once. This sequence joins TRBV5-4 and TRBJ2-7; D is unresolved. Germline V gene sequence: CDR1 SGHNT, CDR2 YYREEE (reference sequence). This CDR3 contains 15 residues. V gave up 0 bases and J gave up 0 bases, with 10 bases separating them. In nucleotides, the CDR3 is TGTGCCAGCAGCTTGGGAGACTCTCTCTCCTACGAGCAGTACTTC. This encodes CASSLGDSLSYEQYF.

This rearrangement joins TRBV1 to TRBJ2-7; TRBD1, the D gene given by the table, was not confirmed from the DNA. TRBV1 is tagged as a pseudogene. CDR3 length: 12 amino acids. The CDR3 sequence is CTVPTGSYEQYV. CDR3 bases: TGCACCGTTCCCACAGGCTCCTACGAGCAGTACGTC.

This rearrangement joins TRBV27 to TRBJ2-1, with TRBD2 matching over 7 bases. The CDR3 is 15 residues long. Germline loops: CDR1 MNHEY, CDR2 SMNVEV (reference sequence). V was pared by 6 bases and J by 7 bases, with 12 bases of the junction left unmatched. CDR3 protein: CASRIGEGYLNEQFF. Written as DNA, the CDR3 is TGTGCCAGCAGAATTGGGGAGGGCTATTTGAATGAGCAGTTCTTC.

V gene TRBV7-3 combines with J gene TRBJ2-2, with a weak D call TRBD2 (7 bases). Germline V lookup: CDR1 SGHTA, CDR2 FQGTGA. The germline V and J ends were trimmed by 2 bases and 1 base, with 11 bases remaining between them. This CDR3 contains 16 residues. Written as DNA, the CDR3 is TGTGCCAGCAGCTTATTCGGGGGGCAGAACACCGGGGAGCTGTTTTTT. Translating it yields CASSLFGGQNTGELFF.

The chain's CDR3 is CASSLIYGYTF. CDR3 DNA sequence: TGTGCCAGCAGTCTAATTTATGGCTACACCTTC. The chain is built from TRBV2 and TRBJ1-2; unclear D gene. Trimming cost V 5 bases and J 5 bases, with 6 bases left between them. The germline V gene encodes CDR1 SNHLY and CDR2 FYNNEI. CDR3 length: 11 residues.

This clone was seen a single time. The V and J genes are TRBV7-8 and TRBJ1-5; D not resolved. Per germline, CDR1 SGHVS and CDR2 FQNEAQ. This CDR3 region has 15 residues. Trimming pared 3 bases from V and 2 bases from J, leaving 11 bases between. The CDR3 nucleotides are TGTGCCAGCAGCTTGGGCAGGCTTGGCAATCAGCCCCAGCATTTT. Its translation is CASSLGRLGNQPQHF.

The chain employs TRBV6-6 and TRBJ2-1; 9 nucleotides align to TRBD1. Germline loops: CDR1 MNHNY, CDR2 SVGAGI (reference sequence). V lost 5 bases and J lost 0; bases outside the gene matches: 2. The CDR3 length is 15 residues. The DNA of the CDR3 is TGTGCCAGCAGTAAGGACAGGGGCTCCTACAATGAGCAGTTCTTC. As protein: CASSKDRGSYNEQFF.

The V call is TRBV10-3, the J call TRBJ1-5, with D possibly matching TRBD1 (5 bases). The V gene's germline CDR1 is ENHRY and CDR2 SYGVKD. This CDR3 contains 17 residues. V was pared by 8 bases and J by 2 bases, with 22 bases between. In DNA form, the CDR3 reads TGTGCCATCCGGGGGGGGGACGGATCGATCGGCAATCAGCCCCAGCATTTT. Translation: CAIRGGDGSIGNQPQHF.

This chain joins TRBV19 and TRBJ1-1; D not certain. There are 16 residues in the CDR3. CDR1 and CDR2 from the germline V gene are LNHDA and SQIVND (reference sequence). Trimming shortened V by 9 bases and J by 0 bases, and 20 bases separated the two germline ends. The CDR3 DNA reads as TGTGCCAGCAATAATCCGGGTCCGCTGATGAACACTGAAGCTTTCTTT. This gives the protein CASNNPGPLMNTEAFF.

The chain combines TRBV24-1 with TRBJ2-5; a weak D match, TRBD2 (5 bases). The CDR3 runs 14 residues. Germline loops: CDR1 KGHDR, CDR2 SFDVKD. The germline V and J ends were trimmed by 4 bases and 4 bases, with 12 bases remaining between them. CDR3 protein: CATSEGRMTETQYF. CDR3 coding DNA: TGTGCCACCAGTGAAGGGAGAATGACAGAGACCCAGTACTTC.

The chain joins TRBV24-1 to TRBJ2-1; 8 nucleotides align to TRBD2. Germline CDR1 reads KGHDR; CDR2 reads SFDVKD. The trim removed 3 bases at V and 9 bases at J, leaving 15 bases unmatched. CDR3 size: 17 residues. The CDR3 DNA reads TGTGCCACCAGTGATCCCGGGACTAGTTGGGTGGGCGGTGAGCAGTTCTTC. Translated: CATSDPGTSWVGGEQFF.

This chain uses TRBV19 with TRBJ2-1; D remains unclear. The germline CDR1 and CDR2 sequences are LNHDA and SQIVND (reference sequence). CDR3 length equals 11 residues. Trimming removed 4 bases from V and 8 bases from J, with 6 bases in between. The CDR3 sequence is CASSTFDEQFF. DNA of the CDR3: TGTGCCAGTAGTACGTTCGATGAGCAGTTCTTC.